Below, 22 T cell receptor beta chains from the same sample are listed, as sequenced in a study of cytomegalovirus exposure and HLA in healthy donors. Researchers ran the PCR with 60 Vbeta and 13 Jbeta primers. Clones were read by immunoSEQ multiplex PCR, and TCRdb kept only the in-frame ones, dropping some. Here the sample spans around 160,000 clones, about three quarters being singletons. The sample taken for sequencing was PBMCs. The origin of the receptors is a man between 18 and 29 years old in good health and CMV-seropositive.

V gene TRBV2 combines with J gene TRBJ1-5, with 10 positions matching TRBD1. With V trimmed by 4 bases and J by 6 bases, 3 bases remained unmatched. CDR1 and CDR2 from the germline V gene are SNHLY and FYNNEI. There are 14 residues in the CDR3. The CDR3 DNA sequence: TGTGCCAGCAGTGGGACAGGGGGACGTCAGCCCCAGCATTTT. Amino acids: CASSGTGGRQPQHF.

This clone turned up a few times. The V and J genes are TRBV2 and TRBJ2-5; unclear D gene. The germline V and J ends were trimmed by 5 bases and 3 bases, with 4 bases remaining between them. Germline V gene sequence: CDR1 SNHLY, CDR2 FYNNEI. The CDR3 spans 11 residues. CDR3 in amino acids: CASSTKETQYF. For the CDR3, the DNA is TGTGCCAGCAGTACAAAAGAGACCCAGTACTTC.

This chain uses TRBV4-2 with TRBJ2-3, with 10 bases fitting TRBD2. CDR3 length: 15 residues. The germline CDR1 and CDR2 sequences are LGHNA and YNFKEQ. Losses at the gene ends were 3 bases for V and 6 bases for J; bases not matched to a gene: 6. CDR3 protein: CASSHERGGRDTQYF. The CDR3 region has the DNA TGTGCCAGCAGCCACGAGCGGGGGGGGCGTGATACGCAGTATTTT.

This clone is categorized as medium-sized. This chain uses TRBV6-1 with TRBJ2-2; D may be TRBD1 (6 bases). V was clipped by 5 bases and J by 3 bases, with 13 bases between them. Germline V gene lookup returns CDR1 MNHNS and CDR2 SASEGT. The CDR3 has 15 residues. CDR3 DNA: TGTGCCAGCAGTCAGGACAGCGAATACACCGGGGAGCTGTTTTTT. This translates into CASSQDSEYTGELFF.

The chain employs TRBV7-9 and TRBJ1-2; 7 bases align to TRBD1. This CDR3 has 14 residues. With V trimmed by 5 bases and J by 2 bases, 5 bases remained unmatched. The germline V gene has CDR1 SEHNR and CDR2 FQNEAQ (reference sequence). The CDR3 protein is CASSQDRPNYGYTF. In DNA, the CDR3 is TGTGCCAGCAGCCAGGACAGGCCCAACTATGGCTACACCTTC.

This chain connects TRBV19 to TRBJ2-2; no firm D call. Germline loops: CDR1 LNHDA, CDR2 SQIVND (reference sequence). There are 14 residues in the CDR3. V lost 3 bases and J 5 bases, leaving 10 bases between the germline ends. CDR3 loop: CASSITSDTGELFF. Written as DNA, the CDR3 is TGTGCCAGTAGTATTACGTCAGATACCGGGGAGCTGTTTTTT.

The sample holds a few counts of this clone. V usage is TRBV5-1 and J usage is TRBJ2-5, with 8 bases lining up with TRBD1. J gave up 5 bases and V 2 bases, and 5 bases lay outside the gene matches. Germline V gene data show CDR1 as SGHRS and CDR2 as YFSETQ. The CDR3 is 14 residues long. CDR3 nucleotide sequence: TGCGCCAGCAGCTTCGGACAGGGTGCGGAGACCCAGTACTTC. It yields the protein CASSFGQGAETQYF.

Only a few counts were recorded for this clone. This chain uses TRBV7-9 with TRBJ2-1; a weak D match, TRBD2 (5 bases). Germline loops: CDR1 SEHNR, CDR2 FQNEAQ (reference sequence). This CDR3 has 18 residues. V lost 1 base to trimming and J lost 0 bases, with 16 bases between them. CDR3 sequence reads: CASSLGPFGLRSYNEQFF. The CDR3 region has the DNA TGTGCCAGCAGCTTAGGCCCTTTCGGACTGCGCTCCTACAATGAGCAGTTCTTC.

The genes are TRBV7-2 and TRBJ1-1; a weak D match, TRBD1 (5 bases). The CDR3 has 15 amino acids. Germline loops: CDR1 SGHTA, CDR2 FQGNSA. V was cut by 4 bases and J by 0 bases, with 12 bases left in between. CDR3 bases: TGTGCCAGCAGCTCGGGGCGGGGCCTGAACACTGAAGCTTTCTTT. It yields the protein CASSSGRGLNTEAFF.

The rearrangement links TRBV6-5 to TRBJ2-7; D is possibly TRBD2 (8 bases). The length of the CDR3 is 16 residues. Germline loops: CDR1 MNHEY, CDR2 SVGAGI. V was trimmed by 3 bases and J by 0 bases, leaving 15 bases between them. The CDR3 region is CASSYRAGDSSYEQYV. The CDR3 DNA reads as TGTGCCAGCAGTTATCGAGCGGGGGACAGCTCCTACGAGCAGTACGTC.

The V and J genes are TRBV2 and TRBJ1-2; D is unresolved. Germline V CDR1 and CDR2: SNHLY, FYNNEI. V was shortened by 7 bases and J by 5 bases, with 8 bases between the two germline ends. The CDR3 has 11 residues. CDR3 loop: CASILTYGYTF. The CDR3 bases are TGTGCCAGCATTTTGACTTATGGCTACACCTTC. The entire variable domain, with the rest obtained from reference TRBV2 and TRBJ1-2, is as follows: EPEVTQTPSHQVTQMGQEVILRCVPISNHLYFYWYRQILGQKVEFLVSFYNNEISEKSEIFDDQFSVERPDGSNFTLKIRSTKLEDSAMYFCASILTYGYTFGSGTRLTVV.

V is TRBV2 and J is TRBJ2-2, with 12 bases fitting TRBD2. This CDR3 contains 17 residues. V lost 4 bases and J lost 2; bases outside the gene matches: 5. Per the germline V gene, CDR1 is SNHLY and CDR2 is FYNNEI. The CDR3 sequence: CASSGGLAGSNTGELFF. The CDR3 DNA sequence: TGTGCCAGCAGTGGGGGACTAGCGGGTTCAAACACCGGGGAGCTGTTTTTT.

V is TRBV14 and J is TRBJ1-3; 8 bases map to TRBD1. V lost 0 bases, J lost 0 bases, and 7 bases stayed unmatched. Germline CDR1 SGHDN, CDR2 FVKESK. The CDR3 sequence is 18 residues long. The CDR3, as DNA: TGTGCCAGCAGCCAAGATGATGGACAGGGAAGCTCTGGAAACACCATATATTTT. This gives the protein CASSQDDGQGSSGNTIYF.

The gene calls are TRBV28 and TRBJ1-5, with 9 bases matching TRBD1. The germline V gene encodes CDR1 MDHEN and CDR2 SYDVKM. The CDR3 length is 14 residues. V lost 6 bases and J lost 3; bases outside the gene matches: 3. The CDR3 here is CASRGTGPNQPQHF. CDR3 in DNA: TGTGCCAGCAGGGGGACAGGGCCCAATCAGCCCCAGCATTTT.

This clone turned up a few times. The chain joins TRBV5-4 to TRBJ1-3; D may be TRBD1 (6 bases). The V end lost 4 bases, the J end lost 4 bases, and 12 bases lay between the germline ends. This CDR3 region has 14 residues. CDR1 is SGHNT and CDR2 is YYREEE in the germline V gene (reference sequence). CDR3 residues: CASSPQGYGNTIYF. The DNA for the CDR3 is TGTGCCAGCAGCCCTCAGGGGTACGGAAACACCATATATTTT.

This clone has just a few counts. This chain connects TRBV5-6 to TRBJ2-1, with TRBD2 identical over 9 bases. With 5 bases clipped from V and 10 bases from J, the junction kept 1 base outside the gene matches. CDR3 length equals 11 residues. Germline CDR1 is SGHDT and CDR2 is YYEEEE. The DNA of the CDR3 is TGTGCCAGCAGTCTAGCGGGGGAGCAGTTCTTC. This codes for CASSLAGEQFF.

V and J are TRBV25-1 and TRBJ2-5; D is perhaps TRBD2 (7 bases). The CDR3 totals 15 residues. Trimming stripped 5 bases from V and 5 bases from J, with 18 bases between. The germline V gene encodes CDR1 MGHDK and CDR2 SYGVNS. CDR3 DNA: TGTGCCAGCAGTCCCCGGGGGGCGGGAGATGAGACCCAGTACTTC. This translates into CASSPRGAGDETQYF.

This clone is a singleton in its sample. The chain carries TRBV30 and TRBJ2-3, with 8 bases lining up with TRBD2. The CDR3 runs to 15 residues. Unmatched junction bases numbered 6, after V lost 2 bases and J lost 2 bases. Germline assignment: CDR1 GTSNPN and CDR2 SVGIG (reference sequence). CDR3 in amino acids: CAWSRLAHTTDTQYF. CDR3 DNA sequence: TGTGCCTGGAGTAGACTAGCGCATACCACAGATACGCAGTATTTT.

The chain couples TRBV6-6 to TRBJ1-4; a weak D match, TRBD1 (6 bases). From germline, CDR1 is MNHNY and CDR2 SVGAGI (reference sequence). The CDR3 is made up of 16 amino acids. Trimming took 6 bases from V and 0 from J, leaving 14 bases between them. CDR3 DNA: TGTGCCAGCAGATCCACAGGGAAGGCAACTAATGAAAAACTGTTTTTT. Its protein is CASRSTGKATNEKLFF.

The chain combines TRBV10-3 with TRBJ2-2, with 10 bases aligning to TRBD2. Germline assignment: CDR1 ENHRY and CDR2 SYGVKD. V gave up 8 bases and J gave up 7 bases; unmatched junction bases: 7. CDR3 length: 14 amino acids. This chain's CDR3 is CAIAGTSEGGELFF. The CDR3, as DNA: TGTGCCATCGCCGGGACTAGCGAGGGCGGGGAGCTGTTTTTT.

This clone was seen a single time. This rearrangement joins TRBV10-1 to TRBJ1-1; D is unresolved. The germline CDR1 and CDR2 sequences are WNHNN and SYGVQD (reference sequence). The V gene lost 0 bases and the J gene lost 1 base, with 9 bases spanning the gap. This CDR3 has 15 residues. The CDR3 region has the DNA TGCGCCAGCAGTGAGTCGATATCCGGGAACACTGAAGCTTTCTTT. The encoded protein is CASSESISGNTEAFF.

The rearrangement uses TRBV6-6 and TRBJ2-3, with D unclear. The CDR3 has 14 amino acids. Per the germline V gene, CDR1 is MNHNY and CDR2 is SVGAGI (reference sequence). V gave up 2 bases and J gave up 4 bases, with 10 bases separating them. This CDR3 reads CASSYRSESDTQYF. The CDR3 nucleotides read TGTGCCAGCAGTTACAGGAGCGAGTCAGATACGCAGTATTTT.